This TCR beta chain was observed in a study of blood T cell repertoires in COVID-19. Across the whole study: The United States, Italy and Spain provided the acute and convalescent COVID-19 samples. The analysed material was cDNA or gDNA that came from T cells, B-cell-depleted T cells, or PBMCs.

Per the original methods: For nucleated cells, counts were estimated from reference gene primer amplification. The repertoire was sequenced with immunoSEQ multiplex PCR; TCRdb's copy has only in-frame clones and lacks some. Clone size and the V and J calls come from that table; the DNA yielded D and trimming. The sample records roughly 250,000 clones, 84% being singletons. The CDR3 is 18 amino acids. CDR1 is MGHRA, CDR2 YSYEKL, per germline. Trimming at V came to 4 bases and at J to 6 bases, leaving 16 bases not matched to a gene. V usage is TRBV4-1 and J usage is TRBJ2-1; the match to TRBD2 covers 9 bases. This TCR came from a woman aged 40 to 50 who had recovered from COVID-19. The specimen sequenced was peripheral blood. The chain's CDR3 is CASSRILGLATRSNEQFF. CDR3 DNA: TGCGCCAGCAGCCGTATTTTAGGACTAGCGACGCGATCCAATGAGCAGTTCTTC.